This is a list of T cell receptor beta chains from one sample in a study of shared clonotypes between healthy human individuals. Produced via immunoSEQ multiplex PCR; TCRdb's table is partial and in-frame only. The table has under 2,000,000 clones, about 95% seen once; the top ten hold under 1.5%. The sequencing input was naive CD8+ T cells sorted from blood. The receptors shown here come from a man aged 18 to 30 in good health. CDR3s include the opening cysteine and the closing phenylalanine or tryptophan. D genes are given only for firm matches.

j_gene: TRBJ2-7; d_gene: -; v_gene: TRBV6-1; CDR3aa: CASSEETGLTYEQYF
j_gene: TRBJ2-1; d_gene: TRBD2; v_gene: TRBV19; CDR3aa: CATRVAGGVNEQFF
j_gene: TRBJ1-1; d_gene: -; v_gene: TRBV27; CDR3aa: CASSTAGDVNTEAFF
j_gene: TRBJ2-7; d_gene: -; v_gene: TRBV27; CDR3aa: CASTEDSSSSYEQYF
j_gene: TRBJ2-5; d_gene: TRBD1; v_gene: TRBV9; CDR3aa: CASSVAGTGSETQYF
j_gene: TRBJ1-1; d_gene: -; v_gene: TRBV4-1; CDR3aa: CASSHFPGQPEAFF
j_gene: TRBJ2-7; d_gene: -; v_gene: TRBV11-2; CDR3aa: CASSPRRGAIYEQYF
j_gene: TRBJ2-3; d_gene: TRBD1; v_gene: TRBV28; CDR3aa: CASSSTGGRADTQYF
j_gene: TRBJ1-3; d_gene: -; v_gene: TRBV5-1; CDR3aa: CASSPDGSNWGNTIYF
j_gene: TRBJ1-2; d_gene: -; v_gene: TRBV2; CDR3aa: CASSGRDSVGDYGYTF
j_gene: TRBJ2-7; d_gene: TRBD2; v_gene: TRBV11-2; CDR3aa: CASSTQTSGASYEQYF
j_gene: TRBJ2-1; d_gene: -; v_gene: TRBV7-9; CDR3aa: CASSPVLGAAEQFF
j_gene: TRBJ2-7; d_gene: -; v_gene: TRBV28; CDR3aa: CASSLIFTQRSSYEQYF
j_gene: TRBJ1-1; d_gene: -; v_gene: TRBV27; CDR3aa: CASSLGAGHRGAFF
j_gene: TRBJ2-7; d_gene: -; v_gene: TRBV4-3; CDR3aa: CASSQDTQGSYEQYF
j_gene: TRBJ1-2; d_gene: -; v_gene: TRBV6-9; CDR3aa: CASNGTPEVYGYTF
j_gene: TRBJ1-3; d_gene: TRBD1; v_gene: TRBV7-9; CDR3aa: CASGWDRAGSGNTIYF
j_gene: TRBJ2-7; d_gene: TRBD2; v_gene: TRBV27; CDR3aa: CASSSIILSGGTHEQYF
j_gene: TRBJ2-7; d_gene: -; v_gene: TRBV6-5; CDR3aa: CASSYSSSPGTYEQYF
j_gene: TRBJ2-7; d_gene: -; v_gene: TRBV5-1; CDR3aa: CASSITTGRTYEQYF
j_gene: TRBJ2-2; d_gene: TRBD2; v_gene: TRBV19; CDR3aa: CASSIDMGSGGPGTGELFF
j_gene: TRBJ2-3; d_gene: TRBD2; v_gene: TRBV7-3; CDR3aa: CASSYGISGGAGDTQYF
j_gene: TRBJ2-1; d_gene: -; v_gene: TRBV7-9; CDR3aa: CASTGTYNEQFF
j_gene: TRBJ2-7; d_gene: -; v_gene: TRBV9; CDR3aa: CASSVGDSTREQYF
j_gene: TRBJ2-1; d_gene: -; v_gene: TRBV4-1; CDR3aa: CASSQDASYNEQFF
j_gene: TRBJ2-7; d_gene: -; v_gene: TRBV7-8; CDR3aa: CASSPAAGSSSYEQYF
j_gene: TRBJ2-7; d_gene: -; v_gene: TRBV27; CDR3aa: CASSPGLGSYEQYF
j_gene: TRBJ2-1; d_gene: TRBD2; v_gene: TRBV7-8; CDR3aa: CASSAFGLAGTPGDEQFF
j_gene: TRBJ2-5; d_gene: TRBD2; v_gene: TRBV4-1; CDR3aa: CASSQQLADQETQYF
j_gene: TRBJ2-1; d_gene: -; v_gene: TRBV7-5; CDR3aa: CARSPNRGNYNEQFF
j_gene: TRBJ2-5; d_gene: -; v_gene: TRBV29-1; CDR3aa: CSARDGETQYF
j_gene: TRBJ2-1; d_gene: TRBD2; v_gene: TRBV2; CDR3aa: CASREPLAGGRNEQFF
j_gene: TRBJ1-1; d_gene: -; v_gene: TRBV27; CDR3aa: CASSTIDSEAFF
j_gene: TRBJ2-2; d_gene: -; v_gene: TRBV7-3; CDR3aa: CASSQGQGGGELFF
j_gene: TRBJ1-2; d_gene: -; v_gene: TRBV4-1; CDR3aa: CASSQEQGGMGYTF
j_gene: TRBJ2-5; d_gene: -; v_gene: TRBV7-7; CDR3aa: CASSLTTGETQYF
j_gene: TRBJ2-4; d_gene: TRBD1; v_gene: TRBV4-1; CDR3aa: CASSLDNRGAKNIQYF
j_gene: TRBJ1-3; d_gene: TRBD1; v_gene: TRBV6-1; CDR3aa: CASSEWVRGSGNTIYF
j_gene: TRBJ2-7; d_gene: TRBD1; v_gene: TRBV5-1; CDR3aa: CASSYTGDGEQYF
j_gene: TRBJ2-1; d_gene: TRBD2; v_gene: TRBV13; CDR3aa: CASSWTSGGHNEQFF
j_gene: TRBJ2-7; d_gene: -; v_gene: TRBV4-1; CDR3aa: CASSQVGQSDYEQYF
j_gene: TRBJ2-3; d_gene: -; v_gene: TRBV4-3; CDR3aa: CASSQDPTDTQYF
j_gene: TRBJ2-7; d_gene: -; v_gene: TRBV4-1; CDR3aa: CASSQLDSTLHEQYF
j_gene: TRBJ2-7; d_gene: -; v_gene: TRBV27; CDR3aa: CASSLRQTYEQYF
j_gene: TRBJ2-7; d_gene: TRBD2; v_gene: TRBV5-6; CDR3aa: CASGVSGERSYEQYF
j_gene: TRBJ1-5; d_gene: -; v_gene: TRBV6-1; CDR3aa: CASSGGEISNQPQHF
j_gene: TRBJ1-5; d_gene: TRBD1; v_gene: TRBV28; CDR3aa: CASSLQGAEQPQHF
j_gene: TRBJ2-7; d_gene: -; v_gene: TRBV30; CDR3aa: CAWSPGPSYEQYF
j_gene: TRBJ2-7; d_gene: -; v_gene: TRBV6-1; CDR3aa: CASSEDGGTYEQYF
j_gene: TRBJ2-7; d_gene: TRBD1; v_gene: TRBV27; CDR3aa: CASSLSGGVLTGTGDEQYF
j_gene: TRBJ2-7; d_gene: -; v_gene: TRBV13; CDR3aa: CASSDGTSSYEQYF
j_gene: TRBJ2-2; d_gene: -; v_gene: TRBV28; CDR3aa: CASSSLLRGQPNTGELFF
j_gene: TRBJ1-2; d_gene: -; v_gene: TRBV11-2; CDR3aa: CATGGAPLPDYGYTF
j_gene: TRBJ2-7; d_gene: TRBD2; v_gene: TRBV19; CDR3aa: CASSIDTGGSYEQYF
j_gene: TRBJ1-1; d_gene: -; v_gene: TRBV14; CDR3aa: CASSPWVAGTEAFF
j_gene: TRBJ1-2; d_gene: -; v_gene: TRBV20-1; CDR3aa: CSARRDAGYTF
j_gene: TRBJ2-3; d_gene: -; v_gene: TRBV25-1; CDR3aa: CASSGLRTVSTDTQYF
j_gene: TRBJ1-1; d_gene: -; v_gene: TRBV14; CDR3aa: CASSQDHAGGTEAFF
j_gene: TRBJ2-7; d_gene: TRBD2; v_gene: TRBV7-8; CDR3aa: CASRIGLAGTYEQYF
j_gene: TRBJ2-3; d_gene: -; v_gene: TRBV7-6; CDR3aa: CASSFAIDTDTQYF